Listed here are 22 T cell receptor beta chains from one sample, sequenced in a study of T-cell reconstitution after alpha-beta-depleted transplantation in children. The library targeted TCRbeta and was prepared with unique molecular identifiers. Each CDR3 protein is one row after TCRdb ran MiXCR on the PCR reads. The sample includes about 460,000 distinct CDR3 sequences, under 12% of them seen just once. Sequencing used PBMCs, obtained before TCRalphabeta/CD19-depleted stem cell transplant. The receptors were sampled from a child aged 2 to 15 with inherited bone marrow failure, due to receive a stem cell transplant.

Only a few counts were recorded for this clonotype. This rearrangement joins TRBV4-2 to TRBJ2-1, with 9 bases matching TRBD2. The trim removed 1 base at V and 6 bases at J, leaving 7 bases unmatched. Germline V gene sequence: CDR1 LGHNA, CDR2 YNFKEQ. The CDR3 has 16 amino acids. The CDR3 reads CASSQAGSGSFNEQFF. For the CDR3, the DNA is TGTGCCAGCAGCCAAGCGGGTAGCGGGAGTTTCAATGAGCAGTTCTTC.

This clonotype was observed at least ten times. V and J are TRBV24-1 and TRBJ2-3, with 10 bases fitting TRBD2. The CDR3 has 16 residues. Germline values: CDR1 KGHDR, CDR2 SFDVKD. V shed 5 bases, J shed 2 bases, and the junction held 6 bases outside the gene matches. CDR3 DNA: TGTGCCACCAGTGTTACTAGCGGGACCTACACAGATACGCAGTATTTT. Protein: CATSVTSGTYTDTQYF.

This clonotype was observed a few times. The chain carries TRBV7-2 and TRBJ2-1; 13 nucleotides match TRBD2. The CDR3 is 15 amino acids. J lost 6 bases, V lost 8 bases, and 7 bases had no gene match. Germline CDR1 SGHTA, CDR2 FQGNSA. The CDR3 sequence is CASGEGTSGTNEQFF. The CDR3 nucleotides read TGTGCCAGCGGAGAAGGGACTAGCGGGACCAATGAGCAGTTCTTC.

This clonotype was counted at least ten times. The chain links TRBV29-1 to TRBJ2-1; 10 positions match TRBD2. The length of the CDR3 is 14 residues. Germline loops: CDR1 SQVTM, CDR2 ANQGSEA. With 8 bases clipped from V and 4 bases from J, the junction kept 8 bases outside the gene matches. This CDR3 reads CSFLGLAEYNEQFF. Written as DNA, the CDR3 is TGCAGCTTCCTCGGACTAGCGGAGTACAATGAGCAGTTCTTC.

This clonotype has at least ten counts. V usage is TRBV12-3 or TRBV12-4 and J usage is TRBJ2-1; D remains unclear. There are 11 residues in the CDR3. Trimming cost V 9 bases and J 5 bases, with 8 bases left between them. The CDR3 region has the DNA TGTGCCAGTGGACCCCACAATGAGCAGTTCTTC. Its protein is CASGPHNEQFF.

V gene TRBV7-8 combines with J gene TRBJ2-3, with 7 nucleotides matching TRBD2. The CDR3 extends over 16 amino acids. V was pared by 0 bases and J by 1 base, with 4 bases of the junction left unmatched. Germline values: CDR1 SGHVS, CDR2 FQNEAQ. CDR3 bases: TGTGCCAGCAGCTTAGCGGGGGGGGAGGGCACAGATACGCAGTATTTT. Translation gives CASSLAGGEGTDTQYF.

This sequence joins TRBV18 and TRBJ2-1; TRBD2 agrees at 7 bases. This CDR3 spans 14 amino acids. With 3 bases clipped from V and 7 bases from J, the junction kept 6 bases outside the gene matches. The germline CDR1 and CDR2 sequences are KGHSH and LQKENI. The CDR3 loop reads CASSPARLANEQFF. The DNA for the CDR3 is TGTGCCAGCTCACCCGCGAGACTAGCAAATGAGCAGTTCTTC.

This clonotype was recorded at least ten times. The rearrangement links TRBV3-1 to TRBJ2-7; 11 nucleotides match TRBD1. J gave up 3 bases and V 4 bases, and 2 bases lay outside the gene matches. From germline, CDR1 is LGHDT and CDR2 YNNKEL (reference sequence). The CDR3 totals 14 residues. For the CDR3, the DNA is TGTGCCAGCAGCCCGGGACAGGGGGGCTACGAGCAGTACTTC. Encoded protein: CASSPGQGGYEQYF.

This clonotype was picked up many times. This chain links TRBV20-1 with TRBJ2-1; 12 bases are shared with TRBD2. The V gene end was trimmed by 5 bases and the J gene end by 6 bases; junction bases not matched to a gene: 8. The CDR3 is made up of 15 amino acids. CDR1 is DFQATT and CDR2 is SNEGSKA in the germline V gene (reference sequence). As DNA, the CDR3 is TGCAGTGCTCCACCGACTAGCGGGAGTGTCAATGAGCAGTTCTTC. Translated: CSAPPTSGSVNEQFF.

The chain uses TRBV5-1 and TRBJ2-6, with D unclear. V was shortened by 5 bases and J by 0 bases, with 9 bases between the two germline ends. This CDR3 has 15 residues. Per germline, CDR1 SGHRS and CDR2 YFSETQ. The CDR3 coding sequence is TGCGCCAGCAGACCGGACCTCTCTGGGGCCAACGTCCTGACTTTC. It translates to CASRPDLSGANVLTF.

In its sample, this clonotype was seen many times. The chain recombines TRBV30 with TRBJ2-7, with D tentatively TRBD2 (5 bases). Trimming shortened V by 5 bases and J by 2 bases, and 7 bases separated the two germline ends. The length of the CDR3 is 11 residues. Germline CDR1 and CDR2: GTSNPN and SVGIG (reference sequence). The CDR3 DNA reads TGTGCCTGGGGGAGCACCTACGAGCAGTACTTC. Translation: CAWGSTYEQYF.

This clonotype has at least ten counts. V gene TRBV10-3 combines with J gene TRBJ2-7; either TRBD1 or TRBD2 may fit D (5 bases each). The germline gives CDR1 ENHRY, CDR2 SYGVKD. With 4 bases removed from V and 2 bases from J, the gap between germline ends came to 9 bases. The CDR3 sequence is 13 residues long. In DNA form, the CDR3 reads TGTGCCATCAGTGGAGGGGTCCCCTACGAGCAGTACTTC. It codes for CAISGGVPYEQYF.

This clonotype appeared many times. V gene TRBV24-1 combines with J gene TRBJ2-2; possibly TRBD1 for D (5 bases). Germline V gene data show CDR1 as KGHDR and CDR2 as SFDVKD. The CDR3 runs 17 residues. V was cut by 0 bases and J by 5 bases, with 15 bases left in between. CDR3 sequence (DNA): TGTGCCACCAGTGATTTGCAAGGGGCCCGATCAACCGGGGAGCTGTTTTTT. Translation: CATSDLQGARSTGELFF.

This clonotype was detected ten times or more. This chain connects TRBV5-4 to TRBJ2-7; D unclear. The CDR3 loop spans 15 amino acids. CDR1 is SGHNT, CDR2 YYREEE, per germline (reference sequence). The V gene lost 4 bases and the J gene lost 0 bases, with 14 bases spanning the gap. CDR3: CASSNGPAVSYEQYF. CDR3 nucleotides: TGTGCCAGCAGCAATGGGCCAGCCGTCTCCTACGAGCAGTACTTC.

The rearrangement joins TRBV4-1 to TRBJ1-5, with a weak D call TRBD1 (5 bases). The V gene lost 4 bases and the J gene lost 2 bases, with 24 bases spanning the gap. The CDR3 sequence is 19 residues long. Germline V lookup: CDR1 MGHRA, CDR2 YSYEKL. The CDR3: CASSPSGAVSRVGNQPQHF. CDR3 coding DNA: TGCGCCAGCAGCCCAAGTGGGGCAGTTTCTCGGGTTGGCAATCAGCCCCAGCATTTT.

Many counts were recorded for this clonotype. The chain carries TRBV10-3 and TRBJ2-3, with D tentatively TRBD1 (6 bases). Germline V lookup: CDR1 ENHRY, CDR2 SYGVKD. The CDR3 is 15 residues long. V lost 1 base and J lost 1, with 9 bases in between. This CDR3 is CAISEWGLGTDTQYF. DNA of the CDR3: TGTGCCATCAGTGAGTGGGGGCTTGGCACAGATACGCAGTATTTT.

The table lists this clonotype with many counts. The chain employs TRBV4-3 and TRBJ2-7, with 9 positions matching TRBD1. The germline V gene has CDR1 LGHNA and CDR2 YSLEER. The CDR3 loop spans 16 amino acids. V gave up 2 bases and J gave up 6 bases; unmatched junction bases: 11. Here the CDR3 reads CASSQTPGTGILEQYF. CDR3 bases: TGCGCCAGCAGCCAAACGCCCGGGACAGGGATTCTCGAGCAGTACTTC.

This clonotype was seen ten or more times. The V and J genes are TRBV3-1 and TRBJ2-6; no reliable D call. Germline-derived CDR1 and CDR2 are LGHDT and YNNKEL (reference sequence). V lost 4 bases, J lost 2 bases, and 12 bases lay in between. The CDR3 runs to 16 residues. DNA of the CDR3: TGTGCCAGCAGCCCTGAGGCGATTGCTGGGGCCAACGTCCTGACTTTC. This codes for CASSPEAIAGANVLTF.

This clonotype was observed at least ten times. CDR3 amino acids: CASSKLTGNYNEQFF. DNA of the CDR3: TGTGCCAGCAGCAAATTGACAGGAAACTACAATGAGCAGTTCTTC. V usage is TRBV7-2 and J usage is TRBJ2-1; the D gene is possibly TRBD1 (6 bases). Germline-derived CDR1 and CDR2 are SGHTA and FQGNSA. The CDR3 has 15 residues. The germline V and J ends were trimmed by 5 bases and 3 bases, with 14 bases remaining between them.

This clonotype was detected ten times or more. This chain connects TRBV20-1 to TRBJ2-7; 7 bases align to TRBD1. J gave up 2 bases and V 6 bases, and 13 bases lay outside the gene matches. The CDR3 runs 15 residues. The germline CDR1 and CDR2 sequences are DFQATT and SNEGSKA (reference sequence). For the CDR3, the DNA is TGCAGTGCCCTCAGCCCGACAGGGATGGCCTACGAGCAGTACTTC. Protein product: CSALSPTGMAYEQYF.

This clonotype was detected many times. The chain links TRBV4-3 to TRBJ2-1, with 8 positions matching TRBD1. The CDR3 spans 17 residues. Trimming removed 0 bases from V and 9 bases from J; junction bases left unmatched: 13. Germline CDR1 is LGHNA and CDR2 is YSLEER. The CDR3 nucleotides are TGCGCCAGCAGCCAAGATCGATCCGGACAGGGTTCCGGTGAGCAGTTCTTC. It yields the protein CASSQDRSGQGSGEQFF.

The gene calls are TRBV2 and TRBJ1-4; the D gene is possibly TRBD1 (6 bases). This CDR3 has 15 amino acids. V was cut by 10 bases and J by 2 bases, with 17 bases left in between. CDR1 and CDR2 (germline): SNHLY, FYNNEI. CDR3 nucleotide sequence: TGTGCCACCTCCAGGGGAGTTGCCACTAATGAAAAACTGTTTTTT. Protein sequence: CATSRGVATNEKLFF.